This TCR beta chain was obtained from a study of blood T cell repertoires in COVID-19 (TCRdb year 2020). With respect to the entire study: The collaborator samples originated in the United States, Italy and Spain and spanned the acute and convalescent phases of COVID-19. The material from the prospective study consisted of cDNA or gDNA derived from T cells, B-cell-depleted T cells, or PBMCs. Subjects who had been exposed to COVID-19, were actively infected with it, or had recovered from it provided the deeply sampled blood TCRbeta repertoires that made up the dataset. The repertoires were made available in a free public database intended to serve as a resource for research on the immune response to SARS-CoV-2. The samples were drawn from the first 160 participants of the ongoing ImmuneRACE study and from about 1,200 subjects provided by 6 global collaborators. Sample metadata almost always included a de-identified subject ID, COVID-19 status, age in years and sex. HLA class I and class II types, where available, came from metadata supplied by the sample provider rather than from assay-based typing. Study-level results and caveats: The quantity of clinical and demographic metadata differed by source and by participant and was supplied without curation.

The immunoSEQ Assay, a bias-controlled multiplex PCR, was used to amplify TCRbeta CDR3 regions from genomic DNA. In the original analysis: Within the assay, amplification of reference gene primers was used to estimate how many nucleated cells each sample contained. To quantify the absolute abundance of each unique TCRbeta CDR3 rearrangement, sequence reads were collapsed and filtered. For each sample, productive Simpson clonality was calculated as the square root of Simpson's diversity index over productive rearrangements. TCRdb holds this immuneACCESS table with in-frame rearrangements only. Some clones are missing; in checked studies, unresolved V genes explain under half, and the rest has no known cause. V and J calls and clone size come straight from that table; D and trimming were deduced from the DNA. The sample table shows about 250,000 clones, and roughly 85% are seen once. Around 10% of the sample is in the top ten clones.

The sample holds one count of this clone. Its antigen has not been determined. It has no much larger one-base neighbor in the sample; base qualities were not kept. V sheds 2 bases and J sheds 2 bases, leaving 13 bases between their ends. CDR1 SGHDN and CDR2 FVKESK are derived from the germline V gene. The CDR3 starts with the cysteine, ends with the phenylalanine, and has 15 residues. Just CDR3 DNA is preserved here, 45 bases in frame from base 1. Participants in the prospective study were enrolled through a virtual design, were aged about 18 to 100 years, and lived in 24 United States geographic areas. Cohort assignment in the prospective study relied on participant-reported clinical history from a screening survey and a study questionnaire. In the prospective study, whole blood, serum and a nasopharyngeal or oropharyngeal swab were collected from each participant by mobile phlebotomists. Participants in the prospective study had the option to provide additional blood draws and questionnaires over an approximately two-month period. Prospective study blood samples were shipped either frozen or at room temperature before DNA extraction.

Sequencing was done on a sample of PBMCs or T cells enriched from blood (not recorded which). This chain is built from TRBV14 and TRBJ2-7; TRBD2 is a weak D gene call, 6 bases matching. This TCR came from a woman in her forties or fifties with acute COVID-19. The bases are TGTGCCAGCAGCCAAATGGGGACGGGGGCCTACGAGCAGTACTTC. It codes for CASSQMGTGAYEQYF.